This TCR beta chain was recovered during a study of liver allograft versus peripheral blood T cells. For the study at large: The authors compared T cell receptor repertoires in transplanted livers with those in the peripheral blood of recipients. Study observations and caveats: Repertoires of T cell receptors that resided inside liver allografts reportedly differed from those in peripheral blood.

TCRdb re-called the reads with MiXCR, one entry per CDR3 protein. The sample holds 14,000 or so distinct CDR3 sequences, 20% to 25% seen once. The CDR3 covers 14 residues. V lost 3 bases to trimming and J lost 5 bases, with 13 bases between them. Germline V gives CDR1 KGHSH, CDR2 LQKENI. By sample fraction, this clonotype is medium-sized. Its antigen is unidentified. J is TRBJ1-1 and V is TRBV18, with D unclear. This TCR derives from a human patient who had a liver transplant. Some T cells may be supplied by the graft donor. CDR3 sequence reads: CASSPSERETEAFF. The DNA for the CDR3 is TGTGCCAGCTCACCCTCTGAAAGGGAAACTGAAGCTTTCTTT.